This T cell receptor beta chain appears in the sequencing data of a study of blood T cell repertoires in COVID-19. CDR1 ENHRY and CDR2 SYGVKD come from the germline V gene. This CDR3 has 16 amino acids. Deletions cut 0 bases from V and 6 bases from J, with 16 bases between. The method was immunoSEQ multiplex PCR; TCRdb's version includes in-frame clones alone and lacks a portion of them. The sample contains approximately 310,000 clones, around 87% of which appear only once. The receptor was isolated from a man aged 50 or older with active or convalescent COVID-19. The chain links TRBV10-3 to TRBJ2-3, with D possibly being TRBD1 (6 bases). The source material was peripheral blood. CDR3 residues: CAISESVGAQADTQYF. The CDR3 DNA sequence: TGTGCCATCAGTGAGTCCGTGGGGGCCCAGGCGGATACGCAGTATTTT.